The 25 T cell receptor beta chains below come from one sample, sequenced in a study of blood T cells in healthy people across ages. The second PCR ran roughly 6 to 11 cycles with a sample-barcoded 5' primer and J-beta primers. In TCRdb, the 5' RACE reads were re-called with MiXCR into one record per CDR3 protein. The profile shows roughly 1,500,000 distinct CDR3 sequences, about 43% of them singletons. What was sequenced was blood. The source of these receptors is a woman younger than 30 in good health.

The gene calls are TRBV6-5 and TRBJ2-3; D may be TRBD2 (6 bases). This CDR3 has 15 residues. CDR1 MNHEY and CDR2 SVGAGI come from the germline V gene. V was trimmed by 5 bases and J by 3 bases, leaving 15 bases between them. For the CDR3, the DNA is TGTGCCAGCAGTACCCGGAGGAGGGGTACAGATACGCAGTATTTT. Protein: CASSTRRRGTDTQYF.

This clonotype came up a few times. V gene TRBV12-3 or TRBV12-4 combines with J gene TRBJ2-7; tentative D call: TRBD2 (6 bases). V lost 6 bases to trimming and J lost 4 bases, with 13 bases between them. This CDR3 is 13 amino acids long. CDR3 loop: CASSTTTSYEQYF. The CDR3 DNA reads TGTGCCAGCAGCACCACGACTAGTTACGAGCAGTACTTC.

This clonotype came up many times. The rearrangement uses TRBV7-8 and TRBJ2-3; D is ambiguous. CDR1 and CDR2 (germline): SGHVS, FQNEAQ. The V end lost 5 bases, the J end lost 1 base, and 4 bases lay between the germline ends. CDR3 length equals 12 residues. CDR3 sequence reads: CASSTRTDTQYF. The CDR3 DNA follows: TGTGCCAGCAGCACGCGCACAGATACGCAGTATTTT.

The chain combines TRBV12-3 or TRBV12-4 with TRBJ2-7, with a weak D call TRBD1 (5 bases). V gave up 3 bases and J gave up 3 bases, with 12 bases separating them. The CDR3 is 14 amino acids. The CDR3 DNA sequence: TGTGCCAGCAGTTTCGATGACAGAAGCTACGAGCAGTACTTC. It encodes CASSFDDRSYEQYF.

This rearrangement joins TRBV5-1 to TRBJ2-1; weak D call: TRBD2 (6 bases). The CDR3 loop spans 16 amino acids. The V end lost 0 bases, the J end lost 2 bases, and 12 bases lay between the germline ends. In germline, CDR1 is SGHRS, CDR2 YFSETQ. CDR3 amino acids: CASSLESIAAYNEQFF. The CDR3 DNA follows: TGCGCCAGCAGCTTGGAGTCGATAGCGGCCTACAATGAGCAGTTCTTC.

This clonotype was recorded a few times. The chain combines TRBV21-1 with TRBJ2-1; TRBD2, the table's D call, was not compared with the DNA. TRBV21-1 is noted as a pseudogene. The CDR3 has 15 residues. CDR3 loop: CASGVLDPGVNEQFF. The CDR3 nucleotides are TGTGCCAGCGGAGTTCTAGACCCTGGGGTCAATGAGCAGTTCTTC.

The gene calls are TRBV14 and TRBJ2-3, with unresolved D. Germline CDR1 is SGHDN and CDR2 is FVKESK. The V end lost 0 bases, the J end lost 10 bases, and 8 bases lay between the germline ends. The CDR3 is 12 residues long. The CDR3 protein is CASSQEGIAQYF. The CDR3 coding sequence is TGTGCCAGCAGCCAAGAGGGGATAGCGCAGTATTTT.

The CDR3 bases are TGTGCCAGCAGCATCGGACTAGCTGGTGAGCAGTTCTTC. Its protein is CASSIGLAGEQFF. This chain links TRBV3-1 with TRBJ2-1; 8 bases fit TRBD2. This CDR3 has 13 residues. Per the germline V gene, CDR1 is LGHDT and CDR2 is YNNKEL (reference sequence). The V gene end was trimmed by 5 bases and the J gene end by 9 bases; junction bases not matched to a gene: 6.

This clonotype appeared a single time. For the CDR3, the DNA is TGCGCCAGCAGCCACCTTATTGCGGGGGACACAGATACGCAGTATTTT. It yields the protein CASSHLIAGDTDTQYF. This chain links TRBV5-1 with TRBJ2-3; 7 bases line up with TRBD2. Germline CDR1 is SGHRS and CDR2 is YFSETQ. The CDR3 covers 16 residues. Trimming removed 4 bases from V and 2 bases from J; junction bases left unmatched: 10.

The genes are TRBV7-2 and TRBJ2-3, with TRBD2 identical over 13 bases. The junction had 6 bases not matched to a gene; V was cut back by 4 bases and J by 2 bases. The CDR3 covers 17 residues. From germline, CDR1 is SGHTA and CDR2 FQGNSA. CDR3 in amino acids: CASSSAGTSGATDTQYF. CDR3 nucleotide sequence: TGTGCCAGCAGCTCTGCCGGGACTAGCGGGGCCACAGATACGCAGTATTTT. Based on the CDR3 plus reference TRBV7-2 and TRBJ2-3, the full variable domain is GAGVSQSPSNKVTEKGKDVELRCDPISGHTALYWYRQSLGQGLEFLIYFQGNSAPDKSGLPSDRFSAERTGGSVSTLTIQRTQQEDSAVYLCASSSAGTSGATDTQYFGPGTRLTVL.

This clonotype showed up many times. The chain carries TRBV12-3 or TRBV12-4 and TRBJ2-1; D not certain. The CDR3 has 11 amino acids. Trimming left V 3 bases short and J 7 bases short, with 4 bases between. The DNA for the CDR3 is TGTGCCAGCAGTTTGAGAAATGAGCAGTTCTTC. Its protein is CASSLRNEQFF.

This clonotype has only a few counts. The chain employs TRBV27 and TRBJ1-1, with 7 nucleotides matching TRBD1. This CDR3 contains 15 residues. CDR1 and CDR2 from the germline V gene are MNHEY and SMNVEV (reference sequence). J lost 5 bases, V lost 5 bases, and 11 bases had no gene match. The CDR3 nucleotides are TGTGCCAGCAGTCCCAAGGGGGCGGTTGGGACTGAAGCTTTCTTT. Translating it yields CASSPKGAVGTEAFF.

The chain is built from TRBV6-2 or TRBV6-3 and TRBJ1-2; D may be TRBD1 (6 bases). In germline, CDR1 is MNHEY, CDR2 SVGEGT. CDR3 length: 14 amino acids. V was cut by 5 bases and J by 4 bases, with 14 bases left in between. The CDR3 here is CASSQNLGGYGYTF. The CDR3 DNA reads TGTGCCAGCAGTCAGAACTTAGGGGGCTATGGCTACACCTTC.

The genes are TRBV25-1 and TRBJ2-5; D unresolved. The CDR3 consists of 14 residues. Germline assignment: CDR1 MGHDK and CDR2 SYGVNS. V was trimmed by 6 bases and J by 4 bases, leaving 15 bases between them. CDR3 loop: CASRDRQGVETQYF. CDR3 bases: TGTGCCAGCAGGGACCGTCAAGGAGTAGAGACCCAGTACTTC.

The rearrangement joins TRBV5-1 to TRBJ2-5; the match to TRBD2 covers 8 bases. The CDR3 contains 16 residues. After removal of 0 bases from V and 5 bases from J, the junction contained 9 bases not matched to a gene. Germline CDR1 is SGHRS and CDR2 is YFSETQ. The CDR3 nucleotides read TGCGCCAGCAGCTTGGTCCCAGCGGGAGATCAGGAGACCCAGTACTTC. Translation gives CASSLVPAGDQETQYF.

This sequence joins TRBV20-1 and TRBJ2-1; 8 nucleotides match TRBD2. In germline, CDR1 is DFQATT, CDR2 SNEGSKA (reference sequence). Trimming took 4 bases from V and 8 from J; bases not matched to a gene: 13. The CDR3 has 15 residues. CDR3 region: CSATRTSSSRDEQFF. The CDR3 coding sequence is TGCAGTGCTACTCGGACTAGCTCCTCGAGGGATGAGCAGTTCTTC.

CDR3 region: CASSPRYAGAGNTEAFF. The CDR3 DNA sequence: TGTGCCAGCTCACCACGTTATGCGGGGGCTGGGAACACTGAAGCTTTCTTT. The chain carries TRBV18 and TRBJ1-1; TRBD1 might be the D (6 bases). CDR1 KGHSH and CDR2 LQKENI come from the germline V gene. CDR3 size: 17 residues. The germline V and J ends were trimmed by 1 base and 1 base, with 16 bases remaining between them.

This clonotype was found many times. This chain uses TRBV29-1 with TRBJ2-1, with TRBD2 identical over 12 bases. Germline CDR1 is SQVTM and CDR2 is ANQGSEA. The CDR3 contains 14 residues. J lost 7 bases, V lost 7 bases, and 8 bases had no gene match. The CDR3 loop reads CSGTTSGGVNEQFF. CDR3 in DNA: TGCAGCGGGACGACTAGCGGGGGAGTAAATGAGCAGTTCTTC.

In DNA, the CDR3 is TGTGCCAGCAGCAAAATGGGCCACAGGGGGCGCTACTATGGCTACACCTTC. Translation: CASSKMGHRGRYYGYTF. The V call is TRBV21-1, the J call TRBJ1-2; the D call in the table, TRBD1, was not verified against the DNA. TRBV21-1 is recorded as a pseudogene. This CDR3 comprises 17 residues.

This clonotype has a single count. The chain uses TRBV27 and TRBJ1-3; no clear D gene. Germline CDR1 and CDR2: MNHEY and SMNVEV (reference sequence). CDR3 size: 15 residues. The ends were cut back, 2 bases at V and 4 bases at J, with 12 bases in the middle. The CDR3 coding sequence is TGTGCCAGCAGTTTAATCTGGAACGGAGGAAACACCATATATTTT. It translates to CASSLIWNGGNTIYF.

J is TRBJ2-4 and V is TRBV20-1; TRBD1 might be the D (5 bases). Trimming left V 6 bases short and J 0 bases short, with 12 bases between. The V gene's germline CDR1 is DFQATT and CDR2 SNEGSKA (reference sequence). This CDR3 region has 14 residues. In nucleotides, the CDR3 is TGCAGTGCAGGGGATGACTTAGCCAAAAACATTCAGTACTTC. Amino acids: CSAGDDLAKNIQYF.

This clonotype was counted between two and nine times. This chain uses TRBV4-1 with TRBJ1-2; unclear D gene. The ends were cut back, 0 bases at V and 4 bases at J, with 9 bases in the middle. CDR3 size: 14 residues. Germline values: CDR1 MGHRA, CDR2 YSYEKL. The CDR3 bases are TGCGCCAGCAGCCAAGATCGGGGTAGCTATGGCTACACCTTC. This codes for CASSQDRGSYGYTF.

As to this clonotype: Its ends do not fully match the called genes, so a read error is possible. This chain joins TRBV20-1 and TRBJ1-2; no reliable D call. The CDR3 runs to 14 residues. The germline V gene has CDR1 DFQATT and CDR2 SNEGSKA (reference sequence). This CDR3 is CSASVGLANYGYTF. Written as DNA, the CDR3 is TGCAGTGCTAGTGTTGGGTTAGCTAACTATGGATACACCTTC.

The chain couples TRBV6-5 to TRBJ1-6; no clear D gene. This CDR3 spans 15 amino acids. Trimming removed 0 bases at V and 10 bases at J, with 13 bases between. Germline V lookup: CDR1 MNHEY, CDR2 SVGAGI. CDR3 residues: CASSYSLELGSPLHF. The DNA of the CDR3 is TGTGCCAGCAGTTACTCCCTAGAACTAGGATCACCCCTCCACTTT.

The chain employs TRBV10-3 and TRBJ1-1; tentative D call: TRBD1 (6 bases). V was pared by 4 bases and J by 5 bases, with 17 bases between. The CDR3 length is 15 residues. Per germline, CDR1 ENHRY and CDR2 SYGVKD. CDR3 DNA: TGTGCCATCAGTGGATCGGGGGGGCGGGAAACTGAAGCTTTCTTT. Protein: CAISGSGGRETEAFF.